Listed below are T cell receptor beta chains from one sample, sequenced in a study of technical replicates of blood from a few donors. Assay: immunoSEQ multiplex PCR; the TCRdb copy retains only in-frame clones and omits some. The table has fewer than 95,000 clones, roughly nine tenths seen once. Sequencing was done on a sample of T cells isolated from PBMCs. The receptors stem from a human donor in good health. CDR3s include the opening cysteine and the closing phenylalanine or tryptophan. The order of the fields is J gene, clone size, D gene, V gene, CDR3 protein, CDR3 DNA. A D gene is named only where the DNA matches it firmly. Clone size is given for some rows only: seen once, a few or many times, or a class if the clone is expanded.

TRBJ1-1	once	.	TRBV2	CASSEESGVLNTEAFF	TGTGCCAGCAGTGAGGAATCCGGGGTCTTGAACACTGAAGCTTTCTTT
TRBJ1-2	.	.	TRBV11-2	CASSLDRRGPIGGYTF	TGTGCCAGCAGCTTAGATCGGCGAGGCCCAATCGGGGGCTACACCTTC
TRBJ1-5	.	.	TRBV6-1	CASSEGTGTLHQVNQPQHF	TGTGCCAGCAGTGAAGGAACCGGGACTTTACACCAGGTGAATCAGCCCCAGCATTTT
TRBJ2-3	.	.	TRBV19	CASSLWTGTDTQYF	TGTGCCAGTAGTCTCTGGACAGGCACAGATACGCAGTATTTT
TRBJ2-7	.	.	TRBV19	CASSIGGYEQYF	TGTGCCAGTAGTATAGGAGGCTACGAGCAGTACTTC
TRBJ1-5	once	.	TRBV5-5	CASSLDQGGSQPQHF	TGTGCCAGCAGCTTGGACCAGGGAGGAAGTCAGCCCCAGCATTTT
TRBJ1-1	.	.	TRBV5-1	CASSLAGLGNTEAFF	TGCGCCAGCAGCTTGGCGGGGTTGGGGAACACTGAAGCTTTCTTT
TRBJ2-7	.	.	TRBV4-1	CASSQVGRSGRSTYEQYF	TGCGCCAGCAGCCAAGTGGGGAGGAGCGGGCGGAGTACCTACGAGCAGTACTTC
TRBJ2-6	.	.	TRBV12-5	CASGLEGGLVLTF	TGTGCTAGTGGTTTAGAAGGGGGTCTCGTCCTGACTTTC
TRBJ1-2	once	.	TRBV6-1	CASSDRNYGYTF	TGTGCCAGCAGTGACAGGAACTATGGCTACACCTTC